The TCR beta chain under discussion was sequenced for a study of T cell responses to AZD1222 COVID-19 vaccine. Study-level results: Scientists sampled the repertoires only once the peak T cell response had passed. Among AZD1222 vaccinees, only five or six were seropositive at baseline. CD4 TCRs linked to vaccination spanned spike, dominating at 160-218 and 743-854.

Germline V CDR1 and CDR2: MNHEY, SVGAGI. CDR3 length: 15 residues. V lost 6 bases and J lost 4, with 16 bases in between. Profiled with immunoSEQ multiplex PCR; TCRdb holds only in-frame clones, not every one. The sample records 130,000 to 150,000 clones, approximately 78% being singletons. This clone came up once. The antigen is not known. The chain has TRBV6-5 and TRBJ1-3; tentatively, D is TRBD1 (5 bases). The material sequenced was peripheral blood, taken on day 0 of MenACWY control vaccination. This TCR was recovered from an adult in good health. Here the CDR3 reads CASRGPIRSGNTIYF. In nucleotides, the CDR3 is TGTGCCAGCAGGGGGCCCATCAGATCAGGAAACACCATATATTTT.